Shown below are 15 T cell receptor beta chains from a single sample sequenced in a study of early T cells in non-severe SARS-CoV-2 infection. TCRdb analysed the 5' RACE reads with MiXCR anew, one entry per CDR3 protein. The sample lists 60,000 to 75,000 distinct CDR3 sequences; about an eighth were seen once. Specimen: whole blood. The receptors come from an adult who was a healthcare worker with PCR-confirmed SARS-CoV-2 infection or an uninfected control (not recorded which).

This clonotype was found a few times. The rearrangement uses TRBV10-2 and TRBJ2-3; 8 bases match TRBD2. This CDR3 has 12 residues. Germline-derived CDR1 and CDR2 are WSHSY and SAAADI. The junction had 4 bases not matched to a gene; V was cut back by 6 bases and J by 8 bases. CDR3 sequence (DNA): TGCGCCAGCAGAGCGGGAGATGTTACGCAGTATTTT. It translates to CASRAGDVTQYF.

The chain couples TRBV3-1 to TRBJ1-1; a weak D match, TRBD1 (5 bases). CDR1 and CDR2 from the germline V gene are LGHDT and YNNKEL (reference sequence). CDR3 length equals 19 residues. V shed 0 bases and J shed 2 bases, with 22 bases lying between them. The CDR3 bases are TGTGCCAGCAGCCAAGACCCCTATCGGGGGATCCGGCTTAACACTGAAGCTTTCTTT. This codes for CASSQDPYRGIRLNTEAFF.

This clonotype was recorded a few times. The chain carries TRBV5-1 and TRBJ2-2, with D maybe TRBD2 (6 bases). Trimming shortened V by 4 bases and J by 7 bases, and 17 bases separated the two germline ends. CDR1 SGHRS and CDR2 YFSETQ come from the germline V gene. The CDR3 is 15 amino acids. The CDR3 loop reads CASSPILGGGGELFF. DNA of the CDR3: TGCGCCAGCAGCCCGATACTCGGGGGAGGCGGGGAGCTGTTTTTT. Drawing the rest from reference TRBV5-1 and TRBJ2-2, the complete variable domain is KAGVTQTPRYLIKTRGQQVTLSCSPISGHRSVSWYQQTPGQGLQFLFEYFSETQRNKGNFPGRFSGRQFSNSRSEMNVSTLELGDSALYLCASSPILGGGGELFFGEGSRLTVL.

This clonotype has more than one count but fewer than ten. This chain connects TRBV5-8 to TRBJ2-1; TRBD2 aligns across 7 bases. V lost 2 bases and J lost 8; bases outside the gene matches: 7. Germline V gives CDR1 SGHTS, CDR2 YDEGEE. This CDR3 comprises 14 residues. The CDR3 region is CASSLEGGPHEQFF. As DNA, the CDR3 is TGTGCCAGCAGCTTAGAGGGAGGGCCCCATGAGCAGTTCTTC.

This clonotype was observed at least ten times. This rearrangement joins TRBV5-5 to TRBJ2-3, with a tentative D call TRBD1 (6 bases). V gave up 0 bases and J gave up 0 bases, with 11 bases separating them. The CDR3 consists of 16 residues. CDR1 and CDR2 from the germline V gene are SGHKS and YYEKEE (reference sequence). The CDR3 DNA is TGTGCCAGCAGCTTGGGAATAGGGGGTAGCACAGATACGCAGTATTTT. It is translated as CASSLGIGGSTDTQYF.

In this sample, this clonotype turned up a few times. J is TRBJ2-1 and V is TRBV6-2 or TRBV6-3, with D perhaps matching TRBD1 (5 bases). Trimming took off 2 bases at V and 0 bases at J, with 5 bases between the two ends. CDR3 length equals 14 residues. Germline CDR1 and CDR2: MNHEY and SVGEGT. The CDR3 DNA reads as TGTGCCAGCAGTTACGACAGCTCCTACAATGAGCAGTTCTTC. It specifies CASSYDSSYNEQFF.

This clonotype appeared a few times. The rearrangement uses TRBV6-5 and TRBJ2-2; 7 bases agree with TRBD1. This CDR3 comprises 15 residues. Losses at the gene ends were 4 bases for V and 4 bases for J; bases not matched to a gene: 6. Germline CDR1 and CDR2: MNHEY and SVGAGI. In DNA form, the CDR3 reads TGTGCCAGCAGTTCTCAGGGGGTAATCACCGGGGAGCTGTTTTTT. This translates into CASSSQGVITGELFF.

V and J are TRBV6-6 and TRBJ2-1; TRBD2 might be the D (6 bases). The V gene lost 6 bases and the J gene lost 2 bases, with 14 bases spanning the gap. Germline assignment: CDR1 MNHNY and CDR2 SVGAGI (reference sequence). The CDR3 totals 15 residues. CDR3: CASSLSGITYNEQFF. The CDR3 DNA sequence: TGTGCCAGCAGCCTTAGCGGAATTACCTACAATGAGCAGTTCTTC.

This clonotype was picked up many times. The gene calls are TRBV11-2 and TRBJ2-2; D remains ambiguous. CDR1 and CDR2 from the germline V gene are SGHAT and FQNNGV. This CDR3 contains 14 residues. V was cut by 6 bases and J by 1 base, with 9 bases left in between. CDR3 sequence reads: CASSYLRNTGELFF. CDR3 sequence (DNA): TGTGCCAGCAGTTACTTGCGGAACACCGGGGAGCTGTTTTTT.

This rearrangement joins TRBV7-2 to TRBJ2-1, with TRBD2 matching 7 bases. Germline V gene data show CDR1 as SGHTA and CDR2 as FQGNSA. Trimming at V came to 2 bases and at J to 4 bases, leaving 5 bases not matched to a gene. The length of the CDR3 is 15 residues. CDR3 loop: CASSLLAVRYNEQFF. The DNA for the CDR3 is TGTGCCAGCAGCTTACTAGCGGTACGGTACAATGAGCAGTTCTTC.

CDR3 nucleotide sequence: TGTGCCAGCAGTTTAGGGACCTGGGGGACCCAGTACTTC. Translating it yields CASSLGTWGTQYF. This chain joins TRBV27 and TRBJ2-5; D tentatively fits TRBD1 or TRBD2 (5 bases each). The V end lost 2 bases, the J end lost 7 bases, and 11 bases lay between the germline ends. The CDR3 is 13 amino acids. Per germline, CDR1 MNHEY and CDR2 SMNVEV (reference sequence).

This clonotype was counted at least ten times. The chain uses TRBV7-2 and TRBJ2-2, with D unresolved. There are 16 residues in the CDR3. V was trimmed by 1 base and J by 4 bases, leaving 13 bases between them. The V gene's germline CDR1 is SGHTA and CDR2 FQGNSA. The CDR3 loop is CASSLVWNQFTGELFF. In nucleotides, the CDR3 is TGTGCCAGCAGCTTAGTGTGGAATCAGTTCACCGGGGAGCTGTTTTTT.

V gene TRBV6-5 combines with J gene TRBJ2-7, with D perhaps TRBD1 (6 bases). Trimming removed 6 bases at V and 4 bases at J, with 10 bases between. Germline loops: CDR1 MNHEY, CDR2 SVGAGI. This CDR3 is 12 amino acids long. The CDR3 spells CASRTGSYEQYF. The DNA for the CDR3 is TGTGCCAGCAGAACAGGGAGTTACGAGCAGTACTTC.

This clonotype was recorded at least ten times. The chain combines TRBV19 with TRBJ2-2; D gene ambiguous. This CDR3 is 15 amino acids long. In germline, CDR1 is LNHDA, CDR2 SQIVND (reference sequence). V lost 3 bases and J lost 6, with 14 bases in between. The CDR3, as DNA: TGTGCCAGTAGTATTTCGCCTGTGTTTTCCGGGGAGCTGTTTTTT. This translates into CASSISPVFSGELFF.

This clonotype has a count of ten or more. The CDR3 region is CASSLRLAAYNEQFF. CDR3 nucleotides: TGTGCCAGCAGCTTAAGACTAGCGGCCTACAATGAGCAGTTCTTC. V usage is TRBV7-3 and J usage is TRBJ2-1; 9 nucleotides line up with TRBD2. The CDR3 loop spans 15 amino acids. Looked up from germline, CDR1 is SGHTA and CDR2 is FQGTGA. V dropped 1 base and J dropped 2; count of bases not matched to a gene: 0.